The sequence of this T cell receptor (beta chain) was determined in a study of blood T cells in healthy people across ages. Primed by a sample-barcoded 5' primer and a J-beta primer mix, a second PCR proceeded for roughly 7 to 11 cycles. TCRdb independently ran MiXCR on the 5' RACE reads; one entry per CDR3 protein. The sample has some 800,000 distinct CDR3 sequences, more than 20% seen once; the top ten hold under 4.5%. This clonotype was picked up a small number of times. The V gene's germline CDR1 is SEHNR and CDR2 FQNEAQ (reference sequence). This CDR3 has 13 residues. Trimming shortened V by 8 bases and J by 0 bases, and 10 bases separated the two germline ends. The sample also formed part of further work on T cells of mothers and their children.

This TCR came from a boy aged 5-17 years in good health. The specimen sequenced was blood. The chain carries TRBV7-9 and TRBJ2-5; a possible D gene is TRBD2 (6 bases). The CDR3 DNA reads TGTGCCAGCTTGGCGGGGTACCAAGAGACCCAGTACTTC. It yields the protein CASLAGYQETQYF.